These 26 T cell receptor beta chains came from one sample sequenced in a study of PD-1 blockade in classical Hodgkin lymphoma. The time point denotes: cycle 4 day 1 (C4D1), after more than 5 weeks of nivolumab. Autologous stem cell transplantation was followed by relapse in every patient, and brentuximab vedotin exposure varied. Generated by immunoSEQ multiplex PCR, the TCRdb table keeps only in-frame clones and is missing some. The sample lists 25,000 to 35,000 clones, approximately 65% occurring once. The specimen comprised peripheral blood mononuclear cells (PBMCs), sampled before the fourth cycle of nivolumab. The receptor set was obtained from a human donor with classical Hodgkin lymphoma.

This clone has just a few counts. The chain has TRBV18 and TRBJ2-1; 7 nucleotides align to TRBD1. V shed 3 bases, J shed 9 bases, and the junction held 8 bases outside the gene matches. Germline V CDR1 and CDR2: KGHSH, LQKENI. There are 14 residues in the CDR3. The CDR3 DNA is TGTGCCAGCTCACCTCCCTTTAGGACAGGTGAGCAGTTCTTC. It codes for CASSPPFRTGEQFF.

This sequence joins TRBV4-3 and TRBJ2-5, with 8 bases matching TRBD2. V shed 1 base, J shed 1 base, and the junction held 5 bases outside the gene matches. Germline V CDR1 and CDR2: LGHNA, YSLEER. CDR3 length: 16 amino acids. The CDR3: CASSQGIAGSQETQYF. In DNA, the CDR3 is TGCGCCAGCAGCCAAGGAATAGCGGGGTCCCAAGAGACCCAGTACTTC.

This clone was counted a single time. The chain employs TRBV28 and TRBJ1-2; 10 bases are shared with TRBD1. In germline, CDR1 is MDHEN, CDR2 SYDVKM. This CDR3 has 15 residues. Trimming at V came to 8 bases and at J to 6 bases, leaving 12 bases not matched to a gene. CDR3 in DNA: TGTGCCAGCGAGTCCGGGACAGGGGTAATCGATGGCTACACCTTC. Translated: CASESGTGVIDGYTF.

The chain has TRBV27 and TRBJ2-7; the D is unclear. V gave up 5 bases and J gave up 0 bases, with 14 bases separating them. Germline V gives CDR1 MNHEY, CDR2 SMNVEV (reference sequence). The CDR3 has 15 residues. CDR3 sequence reads: CASSKKSSYSYEQYF. The DNA of the CDR3 is TGTGCCAGCAGTAAAAAATCGAGCTACTCCTACGAGCAGTACTTC.

This clone was seen only a few times. The J gene is TRBJ2-2, the V gene TRBV7-8; 8 bases are a match to TRBD1. CDR3 length: 16 amino acids. CDR1 SGHVS and CDR2 FQNEAQ come from the germline V gene. The CDR3 loop reads CATTLFGQGETGELFF. CDR3 bases: TGTGCAACCACCTTGTTTGGACAGGGAGAAACCGGGGAGCTGTTTTTT.

In this sample, this clone turned up a few times. The chain combines TRBV6-1 with TRBJ1-5; 9 bases are shared with TRBD1. Germline V gene lookup returns CDR1 MNHNS and CDR2 SASEGT. The CDR3 has 16 residues. Trimming removed 4 bases from V and 7 bases from J; junction bases left unmatched: 11. The CDR3 reads CASSVALQGAGQPQHF. The CDR3 coding sequence is TGTGCCAGCAGTGTTGCCCTACAGGGGGCAGGCCAGCCCCAGCATTTT.

The chain carries TRBV6-6 and TRBJ1-1; a weak D match, TRBD1 (5 bases). The germline V gene has CDR1 MNHNY and CDR2 SVGAGI (reference sequence). Trimming stripped 2 bases from V and 7 bases from J, with 11 bases between. This CDR3 region has 13 residues. This chain's CDR3 is CASSYGAYVEAFF. CDR3 coding DNA: TGTGCCAGCAGTTACGGGGCTTATGTTGAAGCTTTCTTT.

A few counts support this clone. The rearrangement uses TRBV29-1 and TRBJ1-1; 7 bases match TRBD1. V was pared by 5 bases and J by 8 bases, with 5 bases of the junction left unmatched. The CDR3 is 11 amino acids. Germline CDR1 and CDR2: SQVTM and ANQGSEA. CDR3: CSVHRGLEAFF. For the CDR3, the DNA is TGCAGCGTTCACAGGGGCCTAGAAGCTTTCTTT.

DNA for the CDR3: TGTGCCAGCAGTTTATCCCCCACGGGAACTAATGAAAAACTGTTTTTT. Its translation: CASSLSPTGTNEKLFF. The chain couples TRBV27 to TRBJ1-4, with D unclear. V gave up 0 bases and J gave up 1 base, with 9 bases separating them. CDR3 size: 16 residues. Germline lookup yields CDR1 MNHEY and CDR2 SMNVEV (reference sequence). The whole variable domain, remainder taken from reference TRBV27 and TRBJ1-4, is EAQVTQNPRYLITVTGKKLTVTCSQNMNHEYMSWYRQDPGLGLRQIYYSMNVEVTDKGDVPEGYKVSRKEKRNFPLILESPSPNQTSLYFCASSLSPTGTNEKLFFGSGTQLSVL.

The CDR3 DNA reads as TGTGCCAGCAGCATGGGGCTGGACCAAGAGACCCAGTACTTC. This codes for CASSMGLDQETQYF. The chain is built from TRBV11-3 and TRBJ2-5; weak D call: TRBD1 (5 bases). CDR1 and CDR2 (germline): SGHNT, YENEEA. V lost 5 bases and J 0 bases, leaving 10 bases between the germline ends. The length of the CDR3 is 14 residues.

The chain combines TRBV27 with TRBJ2-7; weak D call: TRBD1 (5 bases). CDR1 and CDR2 (germline): MNHEY, SMNVEV (reference sequence). V lost 6 bases to trimming and J lost 7 bases, with 10 bases between them. The CDR3 runs to 11 residues. CDR3 sequence: CASSQGTEQYF. The DNA for the CDR3 is TGTGCCAGCAGCCAGGGTACAGAGCAGTACTTC.

This clone was observed a few times. The chain recombines TRBV18 with TRBJ2-1; unclear D gene. V lost 8 bases to trimming and J lost 5 bases, with 10 bases between them. Germline V gene data show CDR1 as KGHSH and CDR2 as LQKENI. The CDR3 is made up of 12 amino acids. Here the CDR3 reads CASLVSNNEQFF. DNA of the CDR3: TGTGCCAGCCTCGTATCCAACAATGAGCAGTTCTTC. The full variable domain, in which reference TRBV18 and TRBJ2-1 provide the parts outside the CDR3, is NAGVMQNPRHLVRRRGQEARLRCSPMKGHSHVYWYRQLPEEGLKFMVYLQKENIIDESGMPKERFSAEFPKEGPSILRIQQVVRGDSAAYFCASLVSNNEQFFGPGTRLTVL.

This clone is deemed medium-sized. The V call is TRBV18, the J call TRBJ2-3, with 8 nucleotides matching TRBD1. Losses at the gene ends were 5 bases for V and 2 bases for J; bases not matched to a gene: 12. Germline V gives CDR1 KGHSH, CDR2 LQKENI. CDR3 length: 17 amino acids. CDR3: CASSKLQGVSSTDTQYF. DNA for the CDR3: TGTGCCAGCTCAAAATTACAGGGGGTCTCTTCCACAGATACGCAGTATTTT.

The rearrangement joins TRBV7-9 to TRBJ2-1; D may be TRBD2 (5 bases). V gave up 7 bases and J gave up 4 bases, with 17 bases separating them. Germline-derived CDR1 and CDR2 are SEHNR and FQNEAQ (reference sequence). The CDR3 runs to 15 residues. This chain's CDR3 is CASIPEGKAYNEQFF. For the CDR3, the DNA is TGTGCCAGCATCCCCGAGGGAAAAGCTTACAATGAGCAGTTCTTC.

The chain carries TRBV7-9 and TRBJ2-7; D gene ambiguous. V lost 8 bases and J 0 bases, leaving 8 bases between the germline ends. Per germline, CDR1 SEHNR and CDR2 FQNEAQ (reference sequence). CDR3 length: 12 residues. CDR3 coding DNA: TGTGCCAGCGGTGACGGCTCCTACGAGCAGTACTTC. It specifies CASGDGSYEQYF. Full variable domain (outside the CDR3, taken from reference TRBV7-9 and TRBJ2-7): DTGVSQNPRHKITKRGQNVTFRCDPISEHNRLYWYRQTLGQGPEFLTYFQNEAQLEKSRLLSDRFSAERPKGSFSTLEIQRTEQGDSAMYLCASGDGSYEQYFGPGTRLTVT.

The sample holds one count of this clone. The chain has TRBV11-2 and TRBJ2-2; D unresolved. This CDR3 region has 12 residues. Germline lookup yields CDR1 SGHAT and CDR2 FQNNGV. The V and J ends lost 5 bases and 5 bases respectively, with 6 bases between them. CDR3 sequence: CASSLNTGELFF. As DNA, the CDR3 is TGTGCCAGCAGCCTAAATACCGGGGAGCTGTTTTTT. The full variable domain, completed using reference TRBV11-2 and TRBJ2-2, is EAGVAQSPRYKIIEKRQSVAFWCNPISGHATLYWYQQILGQGPKLLIQFQNNGVVDDSQLPKDRFSAERLKGVDSTLKIQPAKLEDSAVYLCASSLNTGELFFGEGSRLTVL.

The rearrangement joins TRBV7-9 to TRBJ2-7; no clear D. Germline V gene data show CDR1 as SEHNR and CDR2 as FQNEAQ (reference sequence). The CDR3 is 11 amino acids. Trimming left V 2 bases short and J 3 bases short, with 2 bases between. The CDR3 region has the DNA TGTGCCAGCAGCTTACACTACGAGCAGTACTTC. Translation gives CASSLHYEQYF.

The chain links TRBV10-3 to TRBJ1-2; D ambiguous. Germline CDR1 ENHRY, CDR2 SYGVKD. Trimming removed 2 bases from V and 2 bases from J, with 9 bases in between. The CDR3 consists of 14 residues. CDR3 loop: CAISEAARNYGYTF. Written as DNA, the CDR3 is TGTGCCATCAGTGAGGCGGCGAGGAACTATGGCTACACCTTC.

The chain links TRBV10-3 to TRBJ2-3; TRBD2 agrees at 8 bases. CDR1 and CDR2 from the germline V gene are ENHRY and SYGVKD. The CDR3 contains 14 residues. J lost 5 bases, V lost 2 bases, and 3 bases had no gene match. The CDR3 sequence is CAISEGGGLDTQYF. CDR3 nucleotides: TGTGCCATCAGTGAGGGCGGGGGGCTAGATACGCAGTATTTT.

V is TRBV19 and J is TRBJ1-2, with D hard to call. Trimming shortened V by 3 bases and J by 6 bases, and 8 bases separated the two germline ends. CDR3 size: 12 residues. The V gene's germline CDR1 is LNHDA and CDR2 SQIVND (reference sequence). Written as DNA, the CDR3 is TGTGCCAGTAGTATTGACCGTCATGGCTACACCTTC. This codes for CASSIDRHGYTF.

The rearrangement links TRBV4-3 to TRBJ2-7, with D perhaps TRBD2 (5 bases). The CDR3 length is 14 residues. Germline V gene sequence: CDR1 LGHNA, CDR2 YSLEER. With 0 bases removed from V and 2 bases from J, the gap between germline ends came to 8 bases. CDR3: CASSQDRGTYEQYF. CDR3 coding DNA: TGCGCCAGCAGCCAAGATCGGGGTACCTACGAGCAGTACTTC.

V usage is TRBV28 and J usage is TRBJ2-1, with a possible D match to TRBD2 (5 bases). The CDR3 sequence is 12 residues long. Germline V gives CDR1 MDHEN, CDR2 SYDVKM. The V and J ends lost 8 bases and 7 bases respectively, with 12 bases between them. The DNA of the CDR3 is TGTGCCAGCCATAGTTGGGAGAATGAGCAGTTCTTC. It is translated as CASHSWENEQFF.

The chain has TRBV6-5 and TRBJ2-1; D is unclear. Trimming stripped 5 bases from V and 5 bases from J, with 7 bases between. CDR3 length: 12 residues. The germline gives CDR1 MNHEY, CDR2 SVGAGI. The CDR3 loop is CASSVMNNEQFF. For the CDR3, the DNA is TGTGCCAGCAGTGTTATGAACAATGAGCAGTTCTTC.

The J gene is TRBJ2-3, the V gene TRBV23-1; tentatively, D is TRBD1 (6 bases). TRBV23-1 has ORF status, its function being uncertain. The CDR3 contains 18 residues. V shed 0 bases and J shed 6 bases, with 22 bases lying between them. The CDR3 nucleotides are TGCGCCAGCAGTCAATCTTTGGGGGCCGTTGCTTATTACGATACGCAGTATTTT. Protein sequence: CASSQSLGAVAYYDTQYF.

This rearrangement joins TRBV14 to TRBJ2-1, with 10 positions matching TRBD2. Unmatched junction bases numbered 10, after V lost 2 bases and J lost 6 bases. Germline CDR1 SGHDN, CDR2 FVKESK. This CDR3 spans 17 amino acids. The CDR3 bases are TGTGCCAGCAGCCAACCAGCGGGAGGGCTCTGGTCCAATGAGCAGTTCTTC. Protein: CASSQPAGGLWSNEQFF.

This chain joins TRBV5-5 and TRBJ2-1; the D gene is possibly TRBD1 (6 bases). V lost 4 bases, J lost 8 bases, and 22 bases lay in between. Per germline, CDR1 SGHKS and CDR2 YYEKEE (reference sequence). This CDR3 has 16 residues. The CDR3 region is CASSPWGTGSGYEQFF. CDR3 DNA sequence: TGTGCCAGCAGCCCGTGGGGAACAGGGTCCGGCTATGAGCAGTTCTTC.